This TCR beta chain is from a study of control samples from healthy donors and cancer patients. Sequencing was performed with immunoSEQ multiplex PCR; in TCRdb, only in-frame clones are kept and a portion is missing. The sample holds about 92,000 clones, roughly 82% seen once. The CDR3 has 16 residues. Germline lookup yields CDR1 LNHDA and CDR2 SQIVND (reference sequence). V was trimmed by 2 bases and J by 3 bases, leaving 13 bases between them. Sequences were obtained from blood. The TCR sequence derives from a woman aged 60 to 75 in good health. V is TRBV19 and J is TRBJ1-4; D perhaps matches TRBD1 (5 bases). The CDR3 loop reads CASSINRRGANEKLFF. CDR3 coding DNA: TGTGCCAGTAGTATAAACCGAAGGGGCGCTAATGAAAAACTGTTTTTT.